This entry lists 28 T cell receptor beta chains sequenced from one sample in a study of cytomegalovirus exposure and HLA in healthy donors. With 60 Vbeta and 13 Jbeta primers, the PCR was carried out. Sequencing used immunoSEQ multiplex PCR; TCRdb keeps in-frame clones, though not all of them. The data contain around 110,000 clones, more than 65% of them singletons. Input material: PBMCs. The receptor source for this set is a woman aged 30 to 39 in good health and CMV-seronegative.

This chain connects TRBV5-1 to TRBJ2-7; weak D call: TRBD1 (5 bases). Germline CDR1 is SGHRS and CDR2 is YFSETQ. The CDR3 totals 12 residues. Trimming cost V 5 bases and J 5 bases, with 11 bases left between them. CDR3 bases: TGCGCCAGCAGTCAGGGCGGCGACGAGCAGTACTTC. This gives the protein CASSQGGDEQYF.

V and J are TRBV11-2 and TRBJ1-5, with unresolved D. V was cut by 1 base and J by 0 bases, with 7 bases left in between. The V gene's germline CDR1 is SGHAT and CDR2 FQNNGV. This CDR3 region has 15 residues. Written as DNA, the CDR3 is TGTGCCAGCAGCTTAGGGGAGTTTAGCAATCAGCCCCAGCATTTT. It is translated as CASSLGEFSNQPQHF.

V is TRBV5-6 and J is TRBJ1-1, with 7 positions matching TRBD1. The germline CDR1 and CDR2 sequences are SGHDT and YYEEEE. The CDR3 runs to 16 residues. V gave up 4 bases and J gave up 0 bases; unmatched junction bases: 9. CDR3 residues: CASSPGTDLMNTEAFF. In DNA, the CDR3 is TGTGCCAGCAGCCCTGGGACAGACCTCATGAACACTGAAGCTTTCTTT.

V and J are TRBV15 and TRBJ1-4; 7 positions agree with TRBD1. V dropped 0 bases and J dropped 8; count of bases not matched to a gene: 6. Looked up from germline, CDR1 is LNHNV and CDR2 is YYDKDF (reference sequence). The CDR3 sequence is 15 residues long. DNA of the CDR3: TGTGCCACCAGCAGAGATGATAGGGGGCGAGAAAAACTGTTTTTT. Protein sequence: CATSRDDRGREKLFF.

There are a few counts of this clone. This rearrangement joins TRBV6-5 to TRBJ2-1; a possible D gene is TRBD2 (6 bases). V lost 2 bases and J 8 bases, leaving 19 bases between the germline ends. The germline V gene has CDR1 MNHEY and CDR2 SVGAGI. The CDR3 contains 16 residues. The CDR3 is CASSYGGDPLGYEQFF. The DNA for the CDR3 is TGTGCCAGCAGTTACGGCGGGGACCCTCTGGGCTATGAGCAGTTCTTC.

The chain couples TRBV5-1 to TRBJ2-5; TRBD1 matches 7 bases. Per germline, CDR1 SGHRS and CDR2 YFSETQ. CDR3 length: 15 amino acids. V shed 4 bases, J shed 0 bases, and the junction held 6 bases outside the gene matches. The CDR3 DNA is TGCGCCAGCAGCGGACAGGACTCGTACCAAGAGACCCAGTACTTC. This gives the protein CASSGQDSYQETQYF.

The CDR3 DNA sequence: TGTGCCAGCAGCCGGCCCACAGGGGGAGGGTATGGCTACACCTTC. As protein: CASSRPTGGGYGYTF. This chain links TRBV6-4 with TRBJ1-2; TRBD1 matches 8 bases. There are 15 residues in the CDR3. Germline assignment: CDR1 MRHNA and CDR2 SNTAGT. Losses at the gene ends were 6 bases for V and 5 bases for J; bases not matched to a gene: 11.

This chain uses TRBV25-1 with TRBJ1-4, with D unresolved. The CDR3 has 13 residues. Germline lookup yields CDR1 MGHDK and CDR2 SYGVNS. V lost 0 bases to trimming and J lost 5 bases, with 4 bases between them. The DNA of the CDR3 is TGTGCCAGCAGTGAATATCTAAATGAAAAACTGTTTTTT. This codes for CASSEYLNEKLFF. Looking up the rest from reference TRBV25-1 and TRBJ1-4 gives the full variable domain: EADIYQTPRYLVIGTGKKITLECSQTMGHDKMYWYQQDPGMELHLIHYSYGVNSTEKGDLSSESTVSRIRTEHFPLTLESARPSHTSQYLCASSEYLNEKLFFGSGTQLSVL.

The CDR3, as DNA: TGTGCCAGCAGCAAGACAGGGGGCAACAATCAGCCCCAGCATTTT. It yields the protein CASSKTGGNNQPQHF. The chain joins TRBV6-6 to TRBJ1-5; 10 bases agree with TRBD1. The CDR3 has 15 residues. CDR1 MNHNY and CDR2 SVGAGI come from the germline V gene (reference sequence). V was pared by 6 bases and J by 3 bases, with 5 bases of the junction left unmatched.

V is TRBV27 and J is TRBJ2-3; no clear D. Germline CDR1 reads MNHEY; CDR2 reads SMNVEV (reference sequence). V was pared by 0 bases and J by 1 base, with 17 bases between. This CDR3 comprises 18 residues. CDR3 sequence (DNA): TGTGCCAGCAGTTTATCGATTGGGTCTGCCGCGGGCACAGATACGCAGTATTTT. It codes for CASSLSIGSAAGTDTQYF.

As concerns this clone: The junction departs from the called germline gene at one end, perhaps through a read error. This chain links TRBV29-1 with TRBJ1-1; tentatively, D is TRBD1 (5 bases). This CDR3 comprises 13 residues. Germline values: CDR1 SQVTM, CDR2 ANQGSEA. CDR3 loop: CSVEVTGNTEAFF. The CDR3 DNA sequence: TGCAGCGTAGAAGTTACAGGGAACACTGAAGCTTTCTTT.

This clone was detected only a few times. The V gene is TRBV6-5, the J gene TRBJ1-2; D is ambiguous. The length of the CDR3 is 13 residues. The germline V gene encodes CDR1 MNHEY and CDR2 SVGAGI. Trimming pared 0 bases from V and 6 bases from J, leaving 8 bases between. CDR3 region: CASSYSLLDGYTF. The DNA of the CDR3 is TGTGCCAGCAGTTACTCCCTATTAGATGGCTACACCTTC.

This sequence joins TRBV6-6 and TRBJ1-1; 7 bases line up with TRBD1. The CDR3 is made up of 16 amino acids. Germline V gene sequence: CDR1 MNHNY, CDR2 SVGAGI (reference sequence). With V trimmed by 6 bases and J by 1 base, 11 bases remained unmatched. The CDR3 loop is CASSYDRAAGNTEAFF. CDR3 bases: TGTGCCAGCAGCTATGACAGGGCAGCGGGGAACACTGAAGCTTTCTTT.

This clone was counted a single time. The chain is built from TRBV2 and TRBJ1-1; 7 bases align to TRBD1. Looked up from germline, CDR1 is SNHLY and CDR2 is FYNNEI. The CDR3 sequence is 15 residues long. Trimming cost V 6 bases and J 0 bases; bases outside gene matches: 7. The CDR3 is CASRGQSLMNTEAFF. The DNA of the CDR3 is TGTGCCAGCAGGGGACAGAGTCTCATGAACACTGAAGCTTTCTTT.

CDR3 residues: CASRSYNRNTGELFF. The CDR3, as DNA: TGTGCCAGCAGATCATACAACAGGAACACCGGGGAGCTGTTTTTT. The V and J genes are TRBV28 and TRBJ2-2; D remains ambiguous. The CDR3 has 15 residues. The germline gives CDR1 MDHEN, CDR2 SYDVKM. The V end was cut by 6 bases, the J end by 1 base, with 12 bases between. Full variable domain (missing parts from reference TRBV28 and TRBJ2-2): DVKVTQSSRYLVKRTGEKVFLECVQDMDHENMFWYRQDPGLGLRLIYFSYDVKMKEKGDIPEGYSVSREKKERFSLILESASTNQTSMYLCASRSYNRNTGELFFGEGSRLTVL.

This clone was seen a handful of times. The chain joins TRBV27 to TRBJ2-7, with D maybe TRBD2 (5 bases). Germline-derived CDR1 and CDR2 are MNHEY and SMNVEV (reference sequence). V gave up 2 bases and J gave up 2 bases, with 13 bases separating them. This CDR3 region has 15 residues. In DNA form, the CDR3 reads TGTGCCAGCAGTTTAGTGGGAGATGGTCCCTACGAGCAGTACTTC. Its translation is CASSLVGDGPYEQYF.

The chain has TRBV28 and TRBJ1-1; no clear D gene. There are 18 residues in the CDR3. V lost 7 bases and J lost 0, with 24 bases in between. The germline V gene has CDR1 MDHEN and CDR2 SYDVKM. The chain's CDR3 is CASIDGWRESELNTEAFF. DNA of the CDR3: TGTGCCAGCATAGACGGCTGGAGGGAGAGTGAGCTGAACACTGAAGCTTTCTTT. Based on the CDR3 plus reference TRBV28 and TRBJ1-1, the full variable domain is DVKVTQSSRYLVKRTGEKVFLECVQDMDHENMFWYRQDPGLGLRLIYFSYDVKMKEKGDIPEGYSVSREKKERFSLILESASTNQTSMYLCASIDGWRESELNTEAFFGQGTRLTVV.

The chain is built from TRBV6-5 and TRBJ1-2; D gene ambiguous. This CDR3 region has 15 residues. Deletions cut 5 bases from V and 0 bases from J, with 13 bases between. Germline CDR1 reads MNHEY; CDR2 reads SVGAGI. The CDR3 nucleotides read TGTGCCAGCAGTCCCGCCAGGCTCACTAACTATGGCTACACCTTC. It specifies CASSPARLTNYGYTF.

The chain has TRBV6-5 and TRBJ1-1, with a weak D call TRBD1 (6 bases). Germline lookup yields CDR1 MNHEY and CDR2 SVGAGI. This CDR3 contains 14 residues. Trimming cost V 6 bases and J 5 bases, with 16 bases left between them. The CDR3 spells CASRRGHSGTEAFF. The CDR3 nucleotides are TGTGCCAGCAGACGGGGACACTCAGGGACTGAAGCTTTCTTT.

The rearrangement uses TRBV6-6 and TRBJ1-5, with a weak D call TRBD1 (6 bases). Germline loops: CDR1 MNHNY, CDR2 SVGAGI (reference sequence). The V and J ends lost 2 bases and 3 bases respectively, with 8 bases between them. The CDR3 length is 14 residues. The CDR3 protein is CASSYQGHNQPQHF. CDR3 DNA: TGTGCCAGCAGTTACCAGGGACACAATCAGCCCCAGCATTTT.

This clone occurred a few times. The chain carries TRBV7-6 and TRBJ1-5, with a weak D call TRBD1 (6 bases). The V gene's germline CDR1 is SGHVS and CDR2 FNYEAQ. Trimming pared 5 bases from V and 9 bases from J, leaving 14 bases between. CDR3 length equals 13 residues. For the CDR3, the DNA is TGTGCCAGCAGCCGACCAGGGGAGCGGCCCCAGCATTTT. This gives the protein CASSRPGERPQHF.

The sample holds a few counts of this clone. V gene TRBV27 combines with J gene TRBJ2-7, with 7 bases identical to TRBD2. From germline, CDR1 is MNHEY and CDR2 SMNVEV (reference sequence). V dropped 8 bases and J dropped 1; count of bases not matched to a gene: 20. This CDR3 spans 18 amino acids. In DNA form, the CDR3 reads TGTGCCAGCTGGGGGAGCCAAGGCGGGAGATATGGGTCCTACGAGCAGTACTTC. This translates into CASWGSQGGRYGSYEQYF.

The chain carries TRBV7-9 and TRBJ2-7; D might be TRBD2 (6 bases). Trimming cost V 5 bases and J 5 bases, with 16 bases left between them. Germline assignment: CDR1 SEHNR and CDR2 FQNEAQ (reference sequence). The CDR3 consists of 14 residues. In DNA, the CDR3 is TGTGCCAGCAGCGAAAAGGGACTGGGTCACGAGCAGTACTTC. This sequence encodes CASSEKGLGHEQYF. Full variable domain (remainder filled in from reference TRBV7-9 and TRBJ2-7): DTGVSQNPRHKITKRGQNVTFRCDPISEHNRLYWYRQTLGQGPEFLTYFQNEAQLEKSRLLSDRFSAERPKGSFSTLEIQRTEQGDSAMYLCASSEKGLGHEQYFGPGTRLTVT.

The gene calls are TRBV30 and TRBJ1-1; TRBD1 might be the D (6 bases). The germline V gene encodes CDR1 GTSNPN and CDR2 SVGIG (reference sequence). Trimming pared 1 base from V and 1 base from J, leaving 10 bases between. The CDR3 runs to 14 residues. The CDR3 DNA reads as TGTGCCTGGAGTGCCAGGGGAGCGAACACTGAAGCTTTCTTT. It yields the protein CAWSARGANTEAFF.

The V and J genes are TRBV5-6 and TRBJ1-4, with TRBD1 matching over 7 bases. This CDR3 spans 15 amino acids. From germline, CDR1 is SGHDT and CDR2 YYEEEE. Trimming removed 4 bases from V and 3 bases from J; junction bases left unmatched: 6. The CDR3 DNA follows: TGTGCCAGCAGCGTGAGACAGGGCTCTAATGAAAAACTGTTTTTT. This gives the protein CASSVRQGSNEKLFF. Full variable domain (missing parts from reference TRBV5-6 and TRBJ1-4): DAGVTQSPTHLIKTRGQQVTLRCSPKSGHDTVSWYQQALGQGPQFIFQYYEEEERQRGNFPDRFSGHQFPNYSSELNVNALLLGDSALYLCASSVRQGSNEKLFFGSGTQLSVL.

J is TRBJ2-5 and V is TRBV29-1; no clear D gene. CDR1 and CDR2 from the germline V gene are SQVTM and ANQGSEA. The CDR3 has 12 residues. V was cut by 4 bases and J by 2 bases, with 8 bases left in between. CDR3 region: CSVAEAQETQYF. The CDR3 nucleotides read TGCAGCGTTGCCGAAGCTCAAGAGACCCAGTACTTC.

There are a few counts of this clone. The rearrangement joins TRBV9 to TRBJ2-1; maybe TRBD2 (6 bases). This CDR3 spans 11 amino acids. V lost 4 bases and J 15 bases, leaving 14 bases between the germline ends. The germline V gene has CDR1 SGDLS and CDR2 YYNGEE. This chain's CDR3 is CASSRAGLSFF. CDR3 sequence (DNA): TGTGCCAGCAGCCGAGCGGGTTTATCGTTCTTC.

The V gene is TRBV29-1, the J gene TRBJ1-2, with a tentative D call TRBD1 (6 bases). The V gene lost 4 bases and the J gene lost 2 bases, with 14 bases spanning the gap. This CDR3 has 14 residues. CDR1 is SQVTM, CDR2 ANQGSEA, per germline. DNA for the CDR3: TGCAGCGTTGGAGGCAGGGGAACCAACTATGGCTACACCTTC. This translates into CSVGGRGTNYGYTF.